This T cell receptor (beta chain) was captured in a study of blood T cell repertoires in COVID-19. Libraries were prepared by immunoSEQ multiplex PCR; TCRdb keeps only in-frame clonotypes and omits some of them. The sample consists of hundreds of thousands of clones, about 90% of them appearing once. Germline V lookup: CDR1 SGHTA, CDR2 FQGTGA. V dropped 5 bases and J dropped 0; count of bases not matched to a gene: 4. There are 16 residues in the CDR3. The V gene is TRBV7-3, the J gene TRBJ2-1; 10 positions agree with TRBD2. Specimen: peripheral blood. The clonotype comes from a woman between 45 and 60 years old who had recovered from COVID-19. Written as DNA, the CDR3 is TGTGCCAGCAGCCCTGGACTAGCGGCCTCCTACAATGAGCAGTTCTTC. It specifies CASSPGLAASYNEQFF.